The present TCR beta chain was sequenced within a study of OX40 agonist ivuxolimab in advanced cancers. Background on the study: The dose-escalation cohort was just under 85% male, with a mean age of around 60 years, ranging about 20 to 85. Notes on the study in general: CD4+ T cells averaged fewer expanded clones than CD8+ T cells. Both blood CD4+ and CD8+ T cells showed clonal growth by week 6 at 0.1 to 3.0 mg/kg.

A remark on this clone: Its specificity is unknown.

Blood was sampled at baseline, cycle 4 day 1, and cycle 7 day 1. The assay was immunoSEQ multiplex PCR, and TCRdb's table has in-frame clones only and misses some. The sample carries tens of thousands of clones, around 85% recorded once. There are 13 residues in the CDR3. The V end lost 3 bases, the J end lost 1 base, and 7 bases lay between the germline ends. In germline, CDR1 is SEHNR, CDR2 FQNEAQ (reference sequence). This sequence was found in an adult with an advanced solid tumor such as melanoma, head and neck, liver or kidney cancer. The chain carries TRBV7-9 and TRBJ2-7, with D maybe TRBD1 (6 bases). The sequences come from CD4+ or CD8+ T cells sorted from blood, collected in a trial of the OX40 agonist ivuxolimab. In DNA form, the CDR3 reads TGTGCCAGCAGCTTCAGGGGTTCCTACGAGCAGTACTTC. Amino acid sequence: CASSFRGSYEQYF.